The 32 T cell receptor beta chains below were found in one sample sequenced in a study of T cell responses to AZD1222 COVID-19 vaccine. Produced via immunoSEQ multiplex PCR; TCRdb's table is partial and in-frame only. The sample carries tens of thousands of clones, more than 80% recorded once. The sample consisted of peripheral blood, taken on day 0 of MenACWY control vaccination. These receptors came from an adult in good health.

The genes are TRBV11-2 and TRBJ1-3, with D hard to call. Germline V gene lookup returns CDR1 SGHAT and CDR2 FQNNGV. The V and J ends lost 2 bases and 0 bases respectively, with 5 bases between them. CDR3 length: 14 amino acids. CDR3 nucleotide sequence: TGTGCCAGCAGCTTAACAGACTCTGGAAACACCATATATTTT. It specifies CASSLTDSGNTIYF.

The chain employs TRBV6-6 and TRBJ1-2; D ambiguous. Trimming left V 6 bases short and J 14 bases short, with 25 bases between. CDR1 and CDR2 from the germline V gene are MNHNY and SVGAGI (reference sequence). The CDR3 loop spans 14 amino acids. CDR3 bases: TGTGCCAGCAGCCTAGAGGGCAACAGAGGCCCTAGGACCTTC. The encoded protein is CASSLEGNRGPRTF.

The chain recombines TRBV2 with TRBJ2-5; weak D call: TRBD1 (5 bases). Germline assignment: CDR1 SNHLY and CDR2 FYNNEI. The V end lost 6 bases, the J end lost 3 bases, and 8 bases lay between the germline ends. CDR3 length equals 12 residues. CDR3 DNA sequence: TGTGCCAGCAGAGGGGCCAAAGAGACCCAGTACTTC. Residues: CASRGAKETQYF.

The chain carries TRBV5-6 and TRBJ1-5; D gene uncertain. Deletions cut 0 bases from V and 1 base from J, with 8 bases between. Germline V gene data show CDR1 as SGHDT and CDR2 as YYEEEE. The CDR3 has 15 residues. The CDR3 nucleotides are TGTGCCAGCAGCTTGGCCTTGGGAAGCAATCAGCCCCAGCATTTT. Translated, it gives CASSLALGSNQPQHF.

The J gene is TRBJ2-7, the V gene TRBV13; D remains ambiguous. CDR3 size: 12 residues. Trimming took off 2 bases at V and 0 bases at J, with 2 bases between the two ends. The germline gives CDR1 PRHDT, CDR2 FYEKMQ (reference sequence). CDR3 sequence (DNA): TGTGCCAGCAGCTTACTCTCCTACGAGCAGTACTTC. Its translation: CASSLLSYEQYF. The entire variable domain, with the rest obtained from reference TRBV13 and TRBJ2-7, is as follows: AAGVIQSPRHLIKEKRETATLKCYPIPRHDTVYWYQQGPGQDPQFLISFYEKMQSDKGSIPDRFSAQQFSDYHSELNMSSLELGDSALYFCASSLLSYEQYFGPGTRLTVT.

In this sample, this clone turned up once. This chain connects TRBV20-1 to TRBJ2-5; D call uncertain. Germline-derived CDR1 and CDR2 are DFQATT and SNEGSKA (reference sequence). The CDR3 runs to 11 residues. V was shortened by 0 bases and J by 4 bases, with 3 bases between the two germline ends. CDR3 sequence reads: CSAREGETQYF. CDR3 in DNA: TGCAGTGCTAGAGAGGGAGAGACCCAGTACTTC.

The V and J genes are TRBV10-1 and TRBJ2-2; D gene ambiguous. This CDR3 has 14 amino acids. The germline CDR1 and CDR2 sequences are WNHNN and SYGVQD (reference sequence). V was cut by 0 bases and J by 3 bases, with 5 bases left in between. As DNA, the CDR3 is TGCGCCAGCAGTGAGTCTACAGACACCGGGGAGCTGTTTTTT. This gives the protein CASSESTDTGELFF.

The chain uses TRBV11-2 and TRBJ2-5; tentatively, D is TRBD1 (5 bases). The CDR3 extends over 16 amino acids. CDR1 and CDR2 (germline): SGHAT, FQNNGV. Trimming pared 1 base from V and 4 bases from J, leaving 16 bases between. This CDR3 reads CASSLVTGPISETQYF. CDR3 coding DNA: TGTGCCAGCAGCTTAGTTACAGGACCGATTTCAGAGACCCAGTACTTC.

The J gene is TRBJ2-5, the V gene TRBV9; 7 positions match TRBD2. V trimming: 3 bases; J trimming: 5 bases; junction bases outside the gene matches: 4. The CDR3 is 13 amino acids. Germline V gives CDR1 SGDLS, CDR2 YYNGEE. This CDR3 reads CASSEIGRETQYF. CDR3 nucleotides: TGTGCCAGCAGCGAGATCGGGAGGGAGACCCAGTACTTC.

The chain recombines TRBV20-1 with TRBJ1-6; no definite D call. This CDR3 spans 11 amino acids. Germline V gives CDR1 DFQATT, CDR2 SNEGSKA (reference sequence). V shed 0 bases and J shed 14 bases, with 8 bases lying between them. DNA for the CDR3: TGCAGTGCTAGAGATGGCAGGACCCTCCACTTT. Translated, it gives CSARDGRTLHF.

The gene calls are TRBV3-1 (or the pseudogene TRBV3-2) and TRBJ2-1; 8 nucleotides match TRBD2. The CDR3 has 16 amino acids. Looked up from germline, CDR1 is LGHDT and CDR2 is YNNKEL (reference sequence). V shed 1 base and J 2 bases; nucleotides not matched to a gene: 4. The DNA of the CDR3 is TGTGCCAGCAGCCAAGTTAATAGCGGGACCTACAATGAGCAGTTCTTC. Protein product: CASSQVNSGTYNEQFF.

This sequence joins TRBV19 and TRBJ1-5, with TRBD1 matching 7 bases. CDR1 and CDR2 (germline): LNHDA, SQIVND (reference sequence). The CDR3 spans 17 residues. V shed 6 bases, J shed 0 bases, and the junction held 11 bases outside the gene matches. CDR3 coding DNA: TGTGCCAGTAGAGGGACAGCCCTCACATATAGCAATCAGCCCCAGCATTTT. Residues: CASRGTALTYSNQPQHF.

The gene calls are TRBV7-2 and TRBJ1-2, with a weak D call TRBD1 (5 bases). Per germline, CDR1 SGHTA and CDR2 FQGNSA. The CDR3 is made up of 17 amino acids. V lost 1 base and J lost 5, with 20 bases in between. The CDR3 DNA follows: TGTGCCAGCAGCTTAGATGTAGCCGACCGGAGGGGTTATGGCTACACCTTC. As protein: CASSLDVADRRGYGYTF.

The chain uses TRBV19 and TRBJ1-5, with D tentatively TRBD1 (5 bases). Germline V CDR1 and CDR2: LNHDA, SQIVND (reference sequence). V was shortened by 7 bases and J by 4 bases, with 11 bases between the two germline ends. This CDR3 has 13 residues. Here the CDR3 DNA reads TGTGCCAGTACCCAGACAGAAAATCAGCCCCAGCATTTT. It specifies CASTQTENQPQHF. Looking up the rest from reference TRBV19 and TRBJ1-5 gives the full variable domain: DGGITQSPKYLFRKEGQNVTLSCEQNLNHDAMYWYRQDPGQGLRLIYYSQIVNDFQKGDIAEGYSVSREKKESFPLTVTSAQKNPTAFYLCASTQTENQPQHFGDGTRLSIL.

The chain joins TRBV5-5 to TRBJ1-1; no reliable D call. Germline V gene sequence: CDR1 SGHKS, CDR2 YYEKEE (reference sequence). This CDR3 has 14 residues. The V end lost 0 bases, the J end lost 1 base, and 7 bases lay between the germline ends. In nucleotides, the CDR3 is TGTGCCAGCAGCTTGGCCTGGGGGAACACTGAAGCTTTCTTT. Translating it yields CASSLAWGNTEAFF.

The V gene is TRBV7-2, the J gene TRBJ1-1; a possible D gene is TRBD1 (6 bases). Germline V gives CDR1 SGHTA, CDR2 FQGNSA. CDR3 length: 15 amino acids. V lost 5 bases and J lost 7, with 20 bases in between. The CDR3 region is CASSPGPREQGEAFF. DNA for the CDR3: TGTGCCAGCAGCCCAGGTCCCAGGGAACAGGGTGAAGCTTTCTTT.

Turning to this clone: The junction shows a germline mismatch at one end, possibly a read error. The chain combines TRBV7-7 with TRBJ2-2; D remains unclear. In germline, CDR1 is SSHAT, CDR2 FNYEAQ (reference sequence). The CDR3 is 12 residues long. The CDR3 region has the DNA TGTGCTAGCAGCTTAGGGCCCGGGGAGCTGTTTTTT. It encodes CASSLGPGELFF.

This clone came up once. This chain links TRBV19 with TRBJ1-2; TRBD1 matches at 9 bases. The V gene end was trimmed by 3 bases and the J gene end by 4 bases; junction bases not matched to a gene: 3. The CDR3 contains 14 residues. The germline V gene has CDR1 LNHDA and CDR2 SQIVND (reference sequence). The CDR3 region has the DNA TGTGCCAGTAGTATTGGGACAGGGCTCTATGGCTACACCTTC. Its translation: CASSIGTGLYGYTF.

This clone was seen more than once but under ten times. The chain carries TRBV15 and TRBJ1-1; D perhaps matches TRBD1 (5 bases). V gave up 2 bases and J gave up 3 bases, with 13 bases separating them. Germline-derived CDR1 and CDR2 are LNHNV and YYDKDF (reference sequence). The CDR3 runs to 15 residues. CDR3 in DNA: TGTGCCACCAGCAGACCGGATTGGGGGGACACTGAAGCTTTCTTT. Translation: CATSRPDWGDTEAFF.

V usage is TRBV28 and J usage is TRBJ1-5; no reliable D call. CDR1 and CDR2 (germline): MDHEN, SYDVKM. The ends were cut back, 6 bases at V and 2 bases at J, with 8 bases in the middle. The CDR3 sequence is 13 residues long. This CDR3 is CASRTTGNQPQHF. CDR3 nucleotide sequence: TGTGCCAGCAGGACCACAGGCAATCAGCCCCAGCATTTT.

V and J are TRBV9 and TRBJ2-2; D is perhaps TRBD1 (5 bases). The germline gives CDR1 SGDLS, CDR2 YYNGEE. CDR3 length: 13 residues. V was pared by 5 bases and J by 7 bases, with 12 bases between. CDR3 DNA: TGTGCCAGCAGTGGACACCCTGGCGGGGAGCTGTTTTTT. Protein product: CASSGHPGGELFF.

V is TRBV28 and J is TRBJ2-1; 12 nucleotides match TRBD2. The CDR3 loop spans 14 amino acids. Per the germline V gene, CDR1 is MDHEN and CDR2 is SYDVKM. Unmatched junction bases numbered 2, after V lost 6 bases and J lost 5 bases. The CDR3 loop reads CASRSSGRDNEQFF. The CDR3 DNA reads TGTGCCAGCAGATCTAGCGGGAGGGACAATGAGCAGTTCTTC.

This clone has only a few counts. The chain has TRBV19 and TRBJ1-4; the D gene is possibly TRBD1 (5 bases). The CDR3 covers 19 residues. Deletions cut 7 bases from V and 0 bases from J, with 24 bases between. Germline CDR1 is LNHDA and CDR2 is SQIVND (reference sequence). The CDR3 reads CASTSGALRGTATNEKLFF. CDR3 bases: TGTGCCAGTACCTCTGGAGCACTTCGGGGGACCGCAACTAATGAAAAACTGTTTTTT.

The chain links TRBV28 to TRBJ2-2, with 10 bases that match TRBD2. This CDR3 region has 16 residues. J gave up 2 bases and V 6 bases, and 6 bases lay outside the gene matches. Germline assignment: CDR1 MDHEN and CDR2 SYDVKM. Here the CDR3 reads CASSLLAGDNTGELFF. CDR3 sequence (DNA): TGTGCCAGCAGCCTCCTAGCGGGAGATAACACCGGGGAGCTGTTTTTT.

This clone was detected once. This chain joins TRBV6-2 or TRBV6-3 and TRBJ2-3; no definite D call. V shed 2 bases and J shed 0 bases, with 6 bases lying between them. Per germline, CDR1 MNHEY and CDR2 SVGEGT. The length of the CDR3 is 14 residues. CDR3 nucleotides: TGTGCCAGCAGTTACCTATCTAGCACAGATACGCAGTATTTT. It encodes CASSYLSSTDTQYF.

The gene calls are TRBV30 and TRBJ1-5, with D tentatively TRBD1 (6 bases). Trimming took off 0 bases at V and 8 bases at J, with 11 bases between the two ends. CDR1 and CDR2 from the germline V gene are GTSNPN and SVGIG (reference sequence). This CDR3 is 13 amino acids long. The CDR3 DNA follows: TGTGCCTGGAGTGTACAGGGAACCGAGCCCCAGCATTTT. Amino acid sequence: CAWSVQGTEPQHF. The full variable domain, completed using reference TRBV30 and TRBJ1-5, is SQTIHQWPATLVQPVGSPLSLECTVEGTSNPNLYWYRQAAGRGLQLLFYSVGIGQISSEVPQNLSASRPQDRQFILSSKKLLLSDSGFYLCAWSVQGTEPQHFGDGTRLSIL.

This clone occurred once. The chain joins TRBV29-1 to TRBJ2-7; D remains ambiguous. Trimming pared 0 bases from V and 6 bases from J, leaving 18 bases between. The CDR3 length is 15 residues. CDR1 SQVTM and CDR2 ANQGSEA come from the germline V gene. The CDR3 sequence: CSVEDPRQTGIEQYF. DNA for the CDR3: TGCAGCGTTGAAGATCCGCGGCAAACGGGTATCGAGCAGTACTTC.

The chain joins TRBV7-2 to TRBJ2-1; the D gene is possibly TRBD2 (6 bases). The CDR3 spans 14 residues. Trimming stripped 5 bases from V and 9 bases from J, with 17 bases between. Germline V gene lookup returns CDR1 SGHTA and CDR2 FQGNSA. For the CDR3, the DNA is TGTGCCAGCAGCACGGAGACTAGTCGAGTTGAGCAGTTCTTC. It codes for CASSTETSRVEQFF.

The chain carries TRBV9 and TRBJ1-6, with TRBD1 identical over 10 bases. CDR1 is SGDLS, CDR2 YYNGEE, per germline. CDR3 size: 12 residues. The V and J ends lost 7 bases and 16 bases, in that order; junction bases with no gene match: 8. CDR3 region: CASGSRDRGLHF. CDR3 bases: TGTGCCAGCGGGTCCCGGGACAGGGGACTCCACTTT.

The chain combines TRBV7-2 with TRBJ2-7; TRBD1 matches at 7 bases. V lost 4 bases to trimming and J lost 4 bases; unmatched junction nucleotides: 7. In germline, CDR1 is SGHTA, CDR2 FQGNSA. This CDR3 contains 14 residues. The CDR3 region has the DNA TGTGCCAGCAGCTACCGACAGGGAATGTACGAGCAGTACTTC. The encoded protein is CASSYRQGMYEQYF.

The chain couples TRBV30 to TRBJ2-7; 8 nucleotides line up with TRBD2. Looked up from germline, CDR1 is GTSNPN and CDR2 is SVGIG (reference sequence). Germline trimming cut 2 bases from V and 7 bases from J; bases unmatched to any gene: 7. The CDR3 is 13 residues long. CDR3 loop: CAWSRSGSGEQYF. The CDR3, as DNA: TGTGCCTGGAGTCGGAGCGGGAGTGGGGAGCAGTACTTC.

In the case of this clone: Other nucleotide sequences in the sample specify the same CDR3. V usage is TRBV7-9 and J usage is TRBJ1-1, with D perhaps matching TRBD1 (5 bases). Per the germline V gene, CDR1 is SEHNR and CDR2 is FQNEAQ (reference sequence). The CDR3 has 13 residues. V was trimmed by 3 bases and J by 1 base, leaving 6 bases between them. CDR3 coding DNA: TGTGCCAGCAGCTTTACAGGGAACACTGAAGCTTTCTTT. Protein sequence: CASSFTGNTEAFF.